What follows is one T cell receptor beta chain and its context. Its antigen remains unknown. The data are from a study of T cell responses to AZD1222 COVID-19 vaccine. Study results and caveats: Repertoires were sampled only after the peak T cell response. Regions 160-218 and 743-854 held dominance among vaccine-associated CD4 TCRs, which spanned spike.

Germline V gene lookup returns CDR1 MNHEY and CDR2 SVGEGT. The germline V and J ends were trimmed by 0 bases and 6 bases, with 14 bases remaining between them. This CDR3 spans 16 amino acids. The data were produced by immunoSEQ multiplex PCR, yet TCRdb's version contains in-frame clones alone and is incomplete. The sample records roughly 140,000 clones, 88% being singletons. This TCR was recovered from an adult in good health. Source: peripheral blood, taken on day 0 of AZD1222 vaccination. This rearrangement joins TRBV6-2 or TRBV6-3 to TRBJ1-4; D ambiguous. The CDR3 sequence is CASSYSSSARHEKLFF. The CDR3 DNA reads TGTGCCAGCAGTTACTCGAGTTCGGCCCGCCATGAAAAACTGTTTTTT.